The rows below give T cell receptor beta chains drawn from one sample of a study of graft-versus-host responses after intestinal transplantation. These receptors have no identified antigens. The repertoire was sequenced with immunoSEQ multiplex PCR; TCRdb's copy has only in-frame clones and lacks some. The data show 93,000 or so clones, 93% seen once. The material was unstimulated CD8+ T cells sorted from spleen or lymph node cells, obtained before intestinal transplant. The receptors were sampled from a human donor who received an intestinal transplant. Both conserved end residues are part of each CDR3. A D gene is named only where the DNA matches it firmly. Only part of the rows carry a size: once, few, many, or a class if the clone is expanded.

J | D | V | size | CDR3 | DNA
TRBJ1-2 | NA | TRBV29-1 | once | CSVEHSPLQSNYGYTF | TGCAGCGTTGAACACAGTCCCCTGCAATCTAACTATGGCTACACCTTC
TRBJ1-3 | NA | TRBV5-6 | NA | CASSLQGISGNTIYF | TGTGCCAGCAGCTTGCAAGGGATCTCTGGAAACACCATATATTTT
TRBJ2-3 | TRBD2 | TRBV4-1 | NA | CASSLLAETSTDTQYF | TGCGCCAGCAGCCTCCTAGCGGAAACTAGCACAGATACGCAGTATTTT
TRBJ1-6 | TRBD1 | TRBV15 | NA | CATSRDRPGQGSTPLHF | TGTGCCACCAGCAGAGATAGGCCGGGACAGGGTTCTACGCCCCTCCACTTT
TRBJ1-2 | TRBD1 | TRBV15 | NA | CATARPGQGTHGYTF | TGTGCCACCGCAAGGCCAGGACAGGGTACTCATGGCTACACCTTC
TRBJ2-7 | NA | TRBV11-1 | NA | CASSFRGTSSYEQYF | TGTGCCAGCAGCTTCAGGGGAACGAGCTCCTACGAGCAGTACTTC
TRBJ1-2 | TRBD1 | TRBV19 | NA | CASSIDGTDSFYGYTF | TGTGCCAGTAGTATAGACGGGACAGACTCCTTCTATGGCTACACCTTC
TRBJ2-1 | TRBD2 | TRBV7-6 | NA | CASSFGLVSGGEQFF | TGTGCCAGCAGCTTCGGGCTTGTGTCCGGGGGGGAGCAGTTCTTC
TRBJ1-1 | NA | TRBV4-1 | NA | CASSLTQGTEAFF | TGCGCCAGCAGCCTGACGCAGGGCACTGAAGCTTTCTTT
TRBJ2-1 | NA | TRBV11-2 | NA | CASTLLRAGMQFF | TGTGCCAGCACCCTTCTAAGGGCAGGGATGCAGTTCTTC
TRBJ1-2 | NA | TRBV7-8 | NA | CASSFGSGYGYTF | TGTGCCAGCAGCTTTGGTAGTGGGTATGGCTACACCTTC
TRBJ2-7 | TRBD1 | TRBV27 | NA | CASSLTGTGGRYEQYF | TGTGCCAGCAGTTTGACCGGGACAGGGGGCCGGTACGAGCAGTACTTC
TRBJ2-7 | NA | TRBV5-1 | NA | CASRDDSSYEQYF | TGCGCCAGCAGGGACGACAGCTCCTACGAGCAGTACTTC
TRBJ1-1 | NA | TRBV7-9 | NA | CASSAQGNTEAFF | TGTGCCAGCAGTGCCCAGGGAAACACTGAAGCTTTCTTT
TRBJ1-2 | NA | TRBV4-2 | NA | CASSPLGGGDYGYTF | TGTGCCAGCAGCCCCTTAGGAGGGGGGGACTATGGCTACACCTTC
TRBJ1-2 | NA | TRBV27 | NA | CASSFIGGRKTGYTF | TGTGCCAGCAGTTTTATCGGGGGGCGAAAGACTGGCTACACCTTC
TRBJ1-1 | TRBD1 | TRBV6-5 | NA | CASSSQTGATEAFF | TGTGCCAGCAGTTCCCAAACAGGGGCCACTGAAGCTTTCTTT
TRBJ1-2 | TRBD1 | TRBV7-9 | NA | CASHTGTDDGYTF | TGTGCCAGCCACACTGGGACAGACGATGGCTACACCTTC
TRBJ2-3 | NA | TRBV7-9 | NA | CASSPPRSGTDTQYF | TGTGCCAGCAGTCCACCCAGGTCGGGCACAGATACGCAGTATTTT
TRBJ1-2 | NA | TRBV9 | NA | CASNLGGAGDYGYTF | TGTGCCAGCAACCTAGGAGGGGCGGGGGACTATGGCTACACCTTC
TRBJ2-7 | NA | TRBV4-1 | NA | CASSQNRGGEQYF | TGCGCCAGCAGCCAGAACAGGGGAGGCGAGCAGTACTTC
TRBJ2-1 | NA | TRBV5-1 | NA | CASSPKANEQFF | TGCGCCAGCAGCCCTAAGGCCAATGAGCAGTTCTTC
TRBJ2-7 | NA | TRBV18 | few | CASSSPGLSYEQYF | TGTGCCAGCTCATCTCCGGGACTTTCCTACGAGCAGTACTTC
TRBJ2-7 | NA | TRBV19 | NA | CASSVLGRYEQYF | TGTGCCAGTAGTGTCCTCGGGCGTTACGAGCAGTACTTC
TRBJ2-5 | TRBD2 | TRBV2 | NA | CASTGTSGGALVETQYF | TGTGCCAGCACCGGGACTAGCGGGGGGGCACTTGTGGAGACCCAGTACTTC
TRBJ2-7 | TRBD2 | TRBV7-6 | NA | CASSSSLAGGSYEQYF | TGTGCCAGCAGCTCGTCCCTAGCGGGGGGATCCTACGAGCAGTACTTC
TRBJ2-3 | NA | TRBV6-1 | NA | CASSADVTDTQYF | TGTGCCAGCAGTGCGGACGTTACAGATACGCAGTATTTT